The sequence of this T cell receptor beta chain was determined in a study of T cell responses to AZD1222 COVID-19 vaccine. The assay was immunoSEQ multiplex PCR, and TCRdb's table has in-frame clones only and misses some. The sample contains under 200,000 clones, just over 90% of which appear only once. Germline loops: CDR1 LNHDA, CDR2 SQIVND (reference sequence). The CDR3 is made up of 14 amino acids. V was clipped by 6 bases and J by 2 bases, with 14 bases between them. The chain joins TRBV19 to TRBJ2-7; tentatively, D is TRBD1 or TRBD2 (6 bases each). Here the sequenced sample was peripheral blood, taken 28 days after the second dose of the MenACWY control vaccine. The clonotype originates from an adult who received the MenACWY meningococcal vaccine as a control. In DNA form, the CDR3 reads TGTGCCAGTAGCCCACTTGGGGGGCCCTACGAGCAGTACTTC. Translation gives CASSPLGGPYEQYF.